The 5 T cell receptor beta chains in this list originate from one sample, sequenced in a study of shared clonotypes between healthy human individuals. TCRdb's table, derived via immunoSEQ multiplex PCR, lists solely in-frame clones and lacks some. The sample has approximately 1,000,000 clones, 75% to 85% seen once. The specimen sequenced was memory CD4+ T cells from PBMCs. Subset given: CD45RA-negative fraction. The receptors originated from a man younger than 35 in good health. Some clones in this sample may be carry-over from other donors' samples.

Of note for this clone: It may be a read error: a sequence one base away is much more abundant. This chain connects TRBV4-2 to TRBJ2-2; 7 nucleotides align to TRBD1. This CDR3 has 16 residues. CDR1 is LGHNA and CDR2 is YNFKEQ in the germline V gene. CDR3 sequence: CANSQGRGPDTGELFF. The CDR3 DNA sequence: TGTGCCAACAGCCAAGGAAGGGGGCCCGACACCGGGGAGCTGTTTTTT.

The chain links TRBV7-2 to TRBJ2-5, with D perhaps TRBD1 (6 bases). This CDR3 is built from 16 residues. Per the germline V gene, CDR1 is SGHTA and CDR2 is FQGNSA. Between the trimmed V and J ends, which lost 5 bases and 4 bases, there was a span of 20 bases. The chain's CDR3 is CASSPRTFKGGETQYF. CDR3 DNA: TGTGCCAGCAGCCCCCGGACGTTCAAAGGGGGAGAGACCCAGTACTTC.

The chain is built from TRBV5-1 and TRBJ2-1; no reliable D call. Germline loops: CDR1 SGHRS, CDR2 YFSETQ. Trimming cost V 2 bases and J 0 bases, with 12 bases left between them. The CDR3 spans 16 residues. Written as DNA, the CDR3 is TGCGCCAGCAGCTTCCAGACTTCCAACTCCTACAATGAGCAGTTCTTC. This sequence encodes CASSFQTSNSYNEQFF.

The chain combines TRBV7-8 with TRBJ1-1, with unresolved D. V dropped 3 bases and J dropped 5 bases, with 7 bases sitting between them. Germline lookup yields CDR1 SGHVS and CDR2 FQNEAQ. The CDR3 extends over 12 amino acids. The CDR3 spells CASSLWRTEAFF. The DNA for the CDR3 is TGTGCCAGCAGCTTGTGGCGGACTGAAGCTTTCTTT.

The chain couples TRBV15 to TRBJ2-2; the D gene is possibly TRBD2 (5 bases). The V gene lost 0 bases and the J gene lost 3 bases, with 8 bases spanning the gap. The V gene's germline CDR1 is LNHNV and CDR2 YYDKDF (reference sequence). The CDR3 runs 15 residues. The CDR3 DNA reads as TGTGCCACCAGCAGAGATGTGGGAGACACCGGGGAGCTGTTTTTT. Its translation: CATSRDVGDTGELFF.